This T cell receptor (beta chain) derives from a study of resident and recirculating memory T cells in vitiligo (dated by TCRdb to the late 2010s). About the study as a whole: The study took epidermis from shave biopsies of two lesional and two nonlesional sites, plus PBMCs, from each of a few stable vitiligo patients for TCR beta sequencing. Without any cell sorting, samples were homogenized immediately before genomic DNA was extracted using the Qiagen DNeasy Blood & Tissue Kit. Human TCR beta sequencing was used to test whether specific clones in lesional vitiligo skin differed from clones in nonlesional skin and blood. What the research found in general, with its limitations: TCR sequences were not conserved across biopsy sites or patients, suggesting that different T cell clones infiltrate different lesions, described as private specificity. Overlap and correlation analysis showed no significant repertoire overlap between biopsies except for each lesion with itself, even within a single patient. Working out how much the T cell clones identified in the vitiligo lesions and the human Trm versus Tcm pools each contribute will require future mechanistic studies. No unique dominant TCR clone was detected, and variation in clonality was observed among vitiligo lesions.

CDR1 MNHEY and CDR2 SVGAGI were looked up in the germline V gene. The CDR3 measures 12 amino acids from cysteine to phenylalanine. Kept here is only the CDR3 DNA, which spans 36 bases and is read in frame from base 1. V was cut back by 2 bases and J by 7 bases, leaving a gap of 8 bases between them. On this clone: Which antigen it targets is not known. Base qualities are not provided; no much larger clone lies one nucleotide away. Distinct nucleotide sequences in the sample also encode this CDR3.

TCR beta chains were amplified from genomic DNA with the immunoSEQ hsTCRB kit. The immunoSEQ service ran the sequencing of the TCR beta libraries on an Illumina MiSeq instrument. Turning to the authors' computational methods: Analysis of the repertoire data was performed with the immunoSEQ Analyzer. This is the immuneACCESS table as TCRdb keeps it, with only in-frame sequences that have V and J called. A part of the clones is gone; compared with another copy, unresolved V genes explain less than half, and the rest is unexplained. The DNA was the basis for D and trimming; V, J and clone size are from that table. In this sample the table shows around 70,000 clones, 91% of which occur a single time. The ten largest clones take up less than 5% of the sample. Vitiligo was considered stable when no change in lesions had been observed over the previous 6 months. Stable patients also had to lack confetti depigmentation, a clinical sign of active vitiligo. Any patient who had received treatment in the previous three months was excluded. PBMCs were isolated from heparinized blood by Ficoll density gradient centrifugation and then flash-frozen.

The chain is encoded by TRBV6-5 joined to TRBJ1-2, and TRBD1 may be the D gene, going by 6 matching bases. Sequencing was done on a sample of blood. This clonotype was obtained from a male donor with vitiligo. The DNA is as follows: TGTGCCAGCAGTTACCGAGGGGGTGGCTACACCTTC. Translated, this is CASSYRGGGYTF.